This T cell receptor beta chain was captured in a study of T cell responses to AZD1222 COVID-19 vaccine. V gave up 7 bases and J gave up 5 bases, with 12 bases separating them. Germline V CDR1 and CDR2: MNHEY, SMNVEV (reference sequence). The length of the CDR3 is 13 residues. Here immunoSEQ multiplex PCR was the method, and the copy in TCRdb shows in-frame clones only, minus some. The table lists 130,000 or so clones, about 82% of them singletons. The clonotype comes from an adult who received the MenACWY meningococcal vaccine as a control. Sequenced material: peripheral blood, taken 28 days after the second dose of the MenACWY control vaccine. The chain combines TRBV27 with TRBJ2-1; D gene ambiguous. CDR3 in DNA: TGTGCCAGCACTATAAGTGTAGACAATGAGCAGTTCTTC. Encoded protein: CASTISVDNEQFF.